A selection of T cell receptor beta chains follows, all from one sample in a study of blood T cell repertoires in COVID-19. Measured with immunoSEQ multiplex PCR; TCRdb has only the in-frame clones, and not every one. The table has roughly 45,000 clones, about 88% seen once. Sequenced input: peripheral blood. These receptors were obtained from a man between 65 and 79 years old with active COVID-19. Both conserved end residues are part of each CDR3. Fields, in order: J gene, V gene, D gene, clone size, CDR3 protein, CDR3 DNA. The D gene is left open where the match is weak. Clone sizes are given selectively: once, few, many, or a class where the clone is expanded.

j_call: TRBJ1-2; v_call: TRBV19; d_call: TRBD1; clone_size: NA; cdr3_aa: CASSPTGVDYGYTF; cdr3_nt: TGTGCCAGTAGTCCGACAGGGGTCGACTATGGCTACACCTTC
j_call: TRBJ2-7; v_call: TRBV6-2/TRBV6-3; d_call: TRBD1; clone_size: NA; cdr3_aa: CASSSGRGRPYEQYF; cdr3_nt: TGTGCCAGCAGTTCCGGCAGGGGGCGCCCCTACGAGCAGTACTTC
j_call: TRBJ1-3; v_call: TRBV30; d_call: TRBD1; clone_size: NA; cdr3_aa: CAWKGQIRSGNTIYF; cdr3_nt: TGTGCCTGGAAGGGACAGATCCGCTCTGGAAACACCATATATTTT
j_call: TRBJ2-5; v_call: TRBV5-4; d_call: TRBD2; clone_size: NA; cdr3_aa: CASGLAGGLGTQYF; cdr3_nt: TGTGCCAGCGGACTAGCGGGGGGCCTTGGGACCCAGTACTTC
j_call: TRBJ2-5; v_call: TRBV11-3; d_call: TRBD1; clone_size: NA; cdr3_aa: CASSLGRTGRETQYF; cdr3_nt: TGTGCCAGCAGCTTAGGTCGGACAGGGCGGGAGACCCAGTACTTC
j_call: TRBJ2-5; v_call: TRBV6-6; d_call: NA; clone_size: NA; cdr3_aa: CASSLGETQYF; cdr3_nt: TGTGCCAGCAGTCTCGGGGAGACCCAGTACTTC
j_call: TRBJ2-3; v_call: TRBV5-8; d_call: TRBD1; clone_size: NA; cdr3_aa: CASSLRRGTDTQYF; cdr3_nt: TGTGCCAGCAGCTTGCGCAGGGGGACAGATACGCAGTATTTT
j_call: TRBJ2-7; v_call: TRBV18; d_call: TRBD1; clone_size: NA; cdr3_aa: CASSTGTGNEQYF; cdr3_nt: TGTGCCAGCTCAACCGGGACAGGGAACGAGCAGTACTTC
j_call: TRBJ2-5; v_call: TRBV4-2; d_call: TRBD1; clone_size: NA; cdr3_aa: CASSQWQGAPAETQYF; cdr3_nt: TGTGCCAGCAGCCAATGGCAGGGGGCGCCGGCAGAGACCCAGTACTTC
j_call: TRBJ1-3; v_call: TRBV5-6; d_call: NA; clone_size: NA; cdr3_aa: CASSLNRVNGNTIYF; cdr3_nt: TGTGCCAGCAGCTTGAACAGGGTGAACGGAAACACCATATATTTT
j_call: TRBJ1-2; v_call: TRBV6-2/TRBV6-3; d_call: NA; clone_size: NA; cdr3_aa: CASSPQADYGYTF; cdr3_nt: TGTGCCAGCAGCCCCCAAGCGGACTATGGCTACACCTTC
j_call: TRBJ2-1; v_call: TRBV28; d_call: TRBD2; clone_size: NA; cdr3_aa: CASSSTSTNSYNEQFF; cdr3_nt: TGTGCCAGCAGTTCGACTAGCACGAACTCCTACAATGAGCAGTTCTTC
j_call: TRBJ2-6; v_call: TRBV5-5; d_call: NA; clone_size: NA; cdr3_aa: CATGQQPGANVLTF; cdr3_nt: TGTGCCACCGGACAGCAACCTGGGGCCAACGTCCTGACTTTC
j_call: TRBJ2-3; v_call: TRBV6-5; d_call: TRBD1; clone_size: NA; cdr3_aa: CASRRQGRTDTQYF; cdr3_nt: TGTGCCAGCAGGAGACAGGGGAGGACAGATACGCAGTATTTT
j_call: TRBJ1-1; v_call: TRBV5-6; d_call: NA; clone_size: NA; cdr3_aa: CASSLELGQLNTEAFF; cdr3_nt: TGTGCCAGCAGCTTGGAATTAGGACAGCTTAACACTGAAGCTTTCTTT
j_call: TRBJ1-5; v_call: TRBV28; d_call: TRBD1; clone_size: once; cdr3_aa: CASSLSAYRGRGQPQHF; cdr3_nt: TGTGCCAGCAGTTTATCCGCATACAGGGGGCGCGGTCAGCCCCAGCATTTT
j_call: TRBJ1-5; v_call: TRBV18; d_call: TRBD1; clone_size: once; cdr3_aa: CASSPQRQGTQPQHF; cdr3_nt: TGTGCCAGCTCACCACAGAGACAGGGGACTCAGCCCCAGCATTTT
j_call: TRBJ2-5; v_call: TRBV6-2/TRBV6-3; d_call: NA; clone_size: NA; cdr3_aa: CASSYSTVGRRVQETQYF; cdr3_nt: TGTGCCAGCAGTTACTCGACAGTAGGGCGTCGGGTACAAGAGACCCAGTACTTC
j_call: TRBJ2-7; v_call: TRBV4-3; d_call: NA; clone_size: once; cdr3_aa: CASSRARDAVQYF; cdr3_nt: TGCGCCAGCAGCCGGGCACGGGATGCGGTTCAGTACTTC
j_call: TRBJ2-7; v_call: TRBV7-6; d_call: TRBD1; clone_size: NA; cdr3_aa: CASSLGGGYEQYF; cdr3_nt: TGTGCCAGCAGCCTAGGGGGCGGCTACGAGCAGTACTTC
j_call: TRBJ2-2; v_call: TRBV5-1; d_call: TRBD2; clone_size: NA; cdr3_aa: CASSFSGSLTGELFF; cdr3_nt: TGCGCCAGCAGCTTTAGCGGGAGTCTCACCGGGGAGCTGTTTTTT
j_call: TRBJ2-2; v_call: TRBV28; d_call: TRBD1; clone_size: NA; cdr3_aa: CASSLLGQAANTGELFF; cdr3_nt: TGTGCCAGCAGTTTATTAGGACAGGCCGCGAACACCGGGGAGCTGTTTTTT
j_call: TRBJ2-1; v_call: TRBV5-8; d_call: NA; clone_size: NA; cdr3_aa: CASSLTRGSYNEQFF; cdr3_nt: TGTGCCAGCAGCTTGACGCGGGGCTCCTACAATGAGCAGTTCTTC
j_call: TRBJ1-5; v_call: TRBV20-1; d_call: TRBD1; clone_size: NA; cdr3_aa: CSASNRGSNQPQHF; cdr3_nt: TGCAGTGCTAGTAACAGGGGAAGCAATCAGCCCCAGCATTTT
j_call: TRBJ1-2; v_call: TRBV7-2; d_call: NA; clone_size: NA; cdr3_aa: CASSFLRGGNYGYTF; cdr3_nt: TGTGCCAGCAGCTTCTTACGGGGGGGAAACTATGGCTACACCTTC
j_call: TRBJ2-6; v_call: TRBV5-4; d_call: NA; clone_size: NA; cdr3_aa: CASGVKRVNSGANVLTF; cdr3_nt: TGTGCCAGCGGGGTTAAGCGGGTGAACTCTGGGGCCAACGTCCTGACTTTC
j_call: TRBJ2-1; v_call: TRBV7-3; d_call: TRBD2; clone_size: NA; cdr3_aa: CASSTPTAVGSGSGYEQFF; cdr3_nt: TGTGCCAGCAGCACCCCGACTGCCGTGGGTAGCGGGAGTGGGTATGAGCAGTTCTTC
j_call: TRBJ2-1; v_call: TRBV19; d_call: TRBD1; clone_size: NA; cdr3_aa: CASSLMFGTGLSVYNEQFF; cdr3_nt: TGTGCCAGTAGTTTAATGTTTGGGACAGGGCTTTCGGTTTACAATGAGCAGTTCTTC
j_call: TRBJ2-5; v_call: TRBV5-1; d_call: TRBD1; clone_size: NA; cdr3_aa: CASSYTRTGTGQKTQYF; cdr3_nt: TGCGCCAGCAGCTACACTAGAACCGGGACAGGGCAGAAGACCCAGTACTTC
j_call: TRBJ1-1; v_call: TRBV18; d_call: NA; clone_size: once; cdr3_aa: CASSPKGALNTEAFF; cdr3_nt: TGTGCCAGCTCACCAAAAGGGGCCTTAAACACTGAAGCTTTCTTT
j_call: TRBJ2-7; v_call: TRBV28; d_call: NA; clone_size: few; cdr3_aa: CASTERARGEQYF; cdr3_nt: TGTGCCAGCACCGAGAGGGCCCGAGGCGAGCAGTACTTC
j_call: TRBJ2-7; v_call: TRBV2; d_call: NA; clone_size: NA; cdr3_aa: CASRAGPVWGSYEQYF; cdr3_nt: TGTGCCAGCAGGGCGGGACCAGTATGGGGCTCCTACGAGCAGTACTTC
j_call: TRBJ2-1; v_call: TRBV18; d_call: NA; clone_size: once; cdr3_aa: CASSPPGSGVIGNEQFF; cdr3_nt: TGTGCCAGCTCACCACCGGGCTCCGGGGTCATAGGCAATGAGCAGTTCTTC
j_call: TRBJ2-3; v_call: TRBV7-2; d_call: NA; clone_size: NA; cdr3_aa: CASSLAPRGGGADTQYF; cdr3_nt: TGTGCCAGCAGCTTAGCGCCTCGGGGAGGGGGGGCAGATACGCAGTATTTT
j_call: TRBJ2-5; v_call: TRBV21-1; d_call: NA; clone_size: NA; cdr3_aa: CASSGRTSGEYQETQYF; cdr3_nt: TGTGCCAGCAGCGGACGGACTAGCGGAGAATACCAAGAGACCCAGTACTTC
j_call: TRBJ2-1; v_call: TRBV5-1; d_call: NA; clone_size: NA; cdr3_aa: CASSLRRGEQFF; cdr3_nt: TGCGCCAGCAGCTTGCGGCGGGGTGAGCAGTTCTTC
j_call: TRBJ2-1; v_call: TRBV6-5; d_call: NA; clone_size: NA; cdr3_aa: CASSLRGNEQFF; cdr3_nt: TGTGCCAGCAGTCTCAGGGGAAATGAGCAGTTCTTC